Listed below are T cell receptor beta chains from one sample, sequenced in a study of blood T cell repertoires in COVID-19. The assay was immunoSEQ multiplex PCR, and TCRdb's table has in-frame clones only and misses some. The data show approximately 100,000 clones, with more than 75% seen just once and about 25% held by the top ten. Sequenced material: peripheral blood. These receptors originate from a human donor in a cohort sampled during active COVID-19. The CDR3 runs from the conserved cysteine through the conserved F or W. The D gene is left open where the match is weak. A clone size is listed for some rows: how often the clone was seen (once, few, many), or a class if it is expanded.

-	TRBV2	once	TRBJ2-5	CASSEAGWTQETQYF	TGTGCCAGCAGTGAGGCAGGCTGGACTCAAGAGACCCAGTACTTC
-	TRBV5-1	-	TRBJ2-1	CASSPNVGAGDKEQFF	TGCGCCAGCAGCCCCAACGTCGGGGCGGGGGACAAAGAGCAGTTCTTC
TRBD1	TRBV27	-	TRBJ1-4	CASSRDRNNEKLFF	TGTGCCAGCAGCCGGGACAGAAATAATGAAAAACTGTTTTTT
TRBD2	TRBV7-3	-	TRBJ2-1	CASSLRGTTYNEQFF	TGTGCCAGCAGCTTAAGGGGGACTACTTACAATGAGCAGTTCTTC
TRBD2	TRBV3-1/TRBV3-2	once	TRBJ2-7	CASSPTSGTRPVRYF	TGTGCCAGCAGCCCTACCTCCGGGACTAGACCAGTTAGGTACTTC
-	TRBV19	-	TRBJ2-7	CASSKTTGWNEQYF	TGTGCCAGTAGCAAGACGACAGGATGGAACGAGCAGTACTTC
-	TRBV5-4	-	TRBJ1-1	CASLNRDTRDTEAFF	TGTGCCAGCCTAAACCGGGACACCCGTGACACTGAAGCTTTCTTT
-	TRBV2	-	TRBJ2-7	CASSSTGNPTYEQYF	TGTGCCAGCAGTAGTACAGGAAACCCAACCTACGAGCAGTACTTC
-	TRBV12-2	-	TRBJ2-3	CASRLATTLQGPPVTDTQYF	TGTGCAAGTCGCTTAGCCACCACCCTGCAGGGCCCCCCCGTGACAGATACGCAGTATTTT
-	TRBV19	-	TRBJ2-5	CASSLDGGETQYF	TGTGCCAGTAGCCTCGACGGCGGTGAGACCCAGTACTTC
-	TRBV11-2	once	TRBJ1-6	CASSLFGHQSRVHSPLHF	TGTGCCAGCAGCTTATTTGGACACCAATCCAGGGTACATTCACCCCTCCACTTT
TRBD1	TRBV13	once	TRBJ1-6	CASSLGPGGNYNSPLHF	TGTGCCAGCAGCTTAGGCCCAGGGGGCAATTATAATTCACCCCTCCACTTT
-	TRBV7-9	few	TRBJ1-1	CASSEGPGTEAFF	TGTGCCAGCAGCGAGGGTCCGGGAACTGAAGCTTTCTTT
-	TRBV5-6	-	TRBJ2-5	CASSPGGETQYF	TGTGCCAGCAGCCCCGGGGGAGAGACCCAGTACTTC
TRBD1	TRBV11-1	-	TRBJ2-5	CASSLVTGEIETQYF	TGTGCCAGCAGCTTAGTAACAGGGGAGATTGAGACCCAGTACTTC
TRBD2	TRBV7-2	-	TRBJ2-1	CASSLAGGPNEQFF	TGTGCCAGCAGCTTAGCGGGAGGGCCCAATGAGCAGTTCTTC
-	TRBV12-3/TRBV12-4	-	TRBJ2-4	CASSLSRNIQYF	TGTGCCAGCAGTTTAAGCCGAAACATTCAGTACTTC
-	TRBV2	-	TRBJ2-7	CASSYRQHEQYF	TGTGCCAGCAGCTATCGACAGCACGAGCAGTACTTC
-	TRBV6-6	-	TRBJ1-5	CASSYMVALGPQHF	TGTGCCAGCAGTTACATGGTTGCACTCGGGCCCCAGCATTTT
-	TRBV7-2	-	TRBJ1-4	CASSPTVATNEKLFF	TGTGCCAGCAGCCCTACGGTTGCAACTAATGAAAAACTGTTTTTT
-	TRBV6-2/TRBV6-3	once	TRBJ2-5	CASSDSWETQYF	TGTGCCAGCAGCGATAGTTGGGAGACCCAGTACTTC
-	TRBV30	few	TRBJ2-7	CAWKLSADGYEQYF	TGTGCCTGGAAACTATCAGCTGACGGATACGAGCAGTACTTC
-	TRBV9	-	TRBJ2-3	CASSSIGQGGTDTQYF	TGTGCCAGCAGCTCCATAGGCCAGGGTGGCACAGATACGCAGTATTTT
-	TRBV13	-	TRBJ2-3	CASSLGRTRRTDTQYF	TGTGCCAGCAGCTTAGGTCGGACACGTCGCACAGATACGCAGTATTTT
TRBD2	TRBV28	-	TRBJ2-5	CASSFAGEKSGTQYF	TGTGCCAGCAGTTTCGCGGGGGAGAAGTCGGGGACCCAGTACTTC
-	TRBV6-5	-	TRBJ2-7	CASSYLYEQYF	TGTGCCAGCAGTTACCTTTACGAGCAGTACTTC
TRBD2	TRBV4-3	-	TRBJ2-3	CASSQGTSAQRYF	TGCGCCAGCAGCCAAGGGACTAGCGCCCAACGGTATTTT
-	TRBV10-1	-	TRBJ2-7	CASSASQGVLYEQYF	TGCGCCAGCAGTGCCTCGCAGGGCGTACTCTACGAGCAGTACTTC
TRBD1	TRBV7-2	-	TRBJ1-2	CASSSARDSGGYTF	TGTGCCAGCAGCTCGGCCCGGGACAGCGGGGGCTACACCTTC
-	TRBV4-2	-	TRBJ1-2	CASSQDEYGENGYTF	TGTGCCAGCAGCCAAGATGAATACGGGGAGAATGGCTACACCTTC
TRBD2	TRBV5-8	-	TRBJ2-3	CASSLVGREGQDTQYF	TGTGCCAGCAGCTTGGTGGGACGGGAGGGCCAAGATACGCAGTATTTT
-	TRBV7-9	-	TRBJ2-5	CASSSDSLQETQYF	TGTGCCAGCAGCTCGGACAGCTTGCAAGAGACCCAGTACTTC
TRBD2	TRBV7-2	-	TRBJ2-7	CASSYLASGGYEQYF	TGTGCCAGCAGCTATTTAGCTAGCGGGGGATACGAGCAGTACTTC
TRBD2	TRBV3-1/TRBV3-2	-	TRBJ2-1	CASSQALREGHNEQFF	TGTGCCAGCAGCCAAGCCCTAAGGGAGGGACACAATGAGCAGTTCTTC
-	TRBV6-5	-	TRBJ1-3	CASSYGGAIWDF	TGTGCCAGCAGTTACGGGGGGGCGATTTGGGATTTT
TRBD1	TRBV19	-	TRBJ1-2	CASSITHPGQGNGYTF	TGTGCCAGTAGTATTACTCACCCGGGACAGGGTAATGGCTACACCTTC
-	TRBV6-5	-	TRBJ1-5	CASSKRRGWPQHF	TGTGCCAGCAGCAAGAGAAGAGGGTGGCCCCAGCATTTT
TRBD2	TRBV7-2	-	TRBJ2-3	CASSLVASGPTDTQYF	TGTGCCAGCAGCTTAGTCGCTAGCGGGCCCACAGATACGCAGTATTTT
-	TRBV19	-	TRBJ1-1	CATSPSEGFAEAFF	TGTGCCACCTCCCCGTCGGAGGGTTTCGCTGAAGCTTTCTTT
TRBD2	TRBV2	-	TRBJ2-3	CASSEKRGIDTQYF	TGTGCCAGCAGTGAGAAGCGGGGCATAGATACGCAGTATTTT
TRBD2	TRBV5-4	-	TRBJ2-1	CASSIRDYYNEQFF	TGTGCCAGCAGCATCCGGGACTACTACAATGAGCAGTTCTTC
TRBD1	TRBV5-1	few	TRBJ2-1	CASSLDGTVYNEQFF	TGCGCCAGCAGCTTGGACGGGACAGTATACAATGAGCAGTTCTTC
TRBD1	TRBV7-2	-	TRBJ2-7	CASSLDLRDRENEQYF	TGTGCCAGCAGCTTGGACCTCCGGGACAGGGAAAACGAGCAGTACTTC
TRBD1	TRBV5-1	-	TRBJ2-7	CASSSPGQGASEQYF	TGCGCCAGCAGCTCCCCGGGACAGGGCGCCTCGGAGCAGTACTTC
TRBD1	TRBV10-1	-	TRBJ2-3	CASHERGPGDIRLGADTQYF	TGCGCCAGTCACGAGAGGGGGCCCGGGGACATTAGACTCGGGGCAGATACGCAGTATTTT
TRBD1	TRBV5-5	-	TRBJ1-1	CASSPPRRGPFTEAFF	TGTGCCAGCAGCCCGCCCAGGAGGGGGCCGTTCACTGAAGCTTTCTTT
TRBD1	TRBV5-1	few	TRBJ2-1	CASRGTGSNAEFF	TGCGCCAGCAGGGGGACAGGGTCGAACGCTGAGTTCTTC